This TCR beta chain was obtained from a study of blood T cells in healthy people across ages. PBMCs, at least 6 million per sample, were isolated. Trimming stripped 3 bases from V and 1 base from J, with 16 bases between. This CDR3 comprises 15 residues. The germline V gene encodes CDR1 DFQATT and CDR2 SNEGSKA (reference sequence). A remark on this clonotype: Its antigen is unknown.

With a J-beta primer mix and a sample-barcoded 5' primer, a second PCR ran 7 to 11 cycles. TCRdb independently ran MiXCR on the 5' RACE reads; one entry per CDR3 protein. Here the sample spans roughly 2 million distinct CDR3 sequences, about 50% being singletons. Study outcomes and limitations: Naive T cell percentage showed a strong correlation with the diversity of TCR beta.

This TCR derives from a woman aged 40 to 50 in good health. V gene TRBV20-1 combines with J gene TRBJ2-7, with a possible D match to TRBD2 (5 bases). The sequenced sample was blood. The CDR3 spells CSARSERIGSYEQYF. Written as DNA, the CDR3 is TGCAGTGCTAGGTCCGAGCGGATAGGATCCTACGAGCAGTACTTC.